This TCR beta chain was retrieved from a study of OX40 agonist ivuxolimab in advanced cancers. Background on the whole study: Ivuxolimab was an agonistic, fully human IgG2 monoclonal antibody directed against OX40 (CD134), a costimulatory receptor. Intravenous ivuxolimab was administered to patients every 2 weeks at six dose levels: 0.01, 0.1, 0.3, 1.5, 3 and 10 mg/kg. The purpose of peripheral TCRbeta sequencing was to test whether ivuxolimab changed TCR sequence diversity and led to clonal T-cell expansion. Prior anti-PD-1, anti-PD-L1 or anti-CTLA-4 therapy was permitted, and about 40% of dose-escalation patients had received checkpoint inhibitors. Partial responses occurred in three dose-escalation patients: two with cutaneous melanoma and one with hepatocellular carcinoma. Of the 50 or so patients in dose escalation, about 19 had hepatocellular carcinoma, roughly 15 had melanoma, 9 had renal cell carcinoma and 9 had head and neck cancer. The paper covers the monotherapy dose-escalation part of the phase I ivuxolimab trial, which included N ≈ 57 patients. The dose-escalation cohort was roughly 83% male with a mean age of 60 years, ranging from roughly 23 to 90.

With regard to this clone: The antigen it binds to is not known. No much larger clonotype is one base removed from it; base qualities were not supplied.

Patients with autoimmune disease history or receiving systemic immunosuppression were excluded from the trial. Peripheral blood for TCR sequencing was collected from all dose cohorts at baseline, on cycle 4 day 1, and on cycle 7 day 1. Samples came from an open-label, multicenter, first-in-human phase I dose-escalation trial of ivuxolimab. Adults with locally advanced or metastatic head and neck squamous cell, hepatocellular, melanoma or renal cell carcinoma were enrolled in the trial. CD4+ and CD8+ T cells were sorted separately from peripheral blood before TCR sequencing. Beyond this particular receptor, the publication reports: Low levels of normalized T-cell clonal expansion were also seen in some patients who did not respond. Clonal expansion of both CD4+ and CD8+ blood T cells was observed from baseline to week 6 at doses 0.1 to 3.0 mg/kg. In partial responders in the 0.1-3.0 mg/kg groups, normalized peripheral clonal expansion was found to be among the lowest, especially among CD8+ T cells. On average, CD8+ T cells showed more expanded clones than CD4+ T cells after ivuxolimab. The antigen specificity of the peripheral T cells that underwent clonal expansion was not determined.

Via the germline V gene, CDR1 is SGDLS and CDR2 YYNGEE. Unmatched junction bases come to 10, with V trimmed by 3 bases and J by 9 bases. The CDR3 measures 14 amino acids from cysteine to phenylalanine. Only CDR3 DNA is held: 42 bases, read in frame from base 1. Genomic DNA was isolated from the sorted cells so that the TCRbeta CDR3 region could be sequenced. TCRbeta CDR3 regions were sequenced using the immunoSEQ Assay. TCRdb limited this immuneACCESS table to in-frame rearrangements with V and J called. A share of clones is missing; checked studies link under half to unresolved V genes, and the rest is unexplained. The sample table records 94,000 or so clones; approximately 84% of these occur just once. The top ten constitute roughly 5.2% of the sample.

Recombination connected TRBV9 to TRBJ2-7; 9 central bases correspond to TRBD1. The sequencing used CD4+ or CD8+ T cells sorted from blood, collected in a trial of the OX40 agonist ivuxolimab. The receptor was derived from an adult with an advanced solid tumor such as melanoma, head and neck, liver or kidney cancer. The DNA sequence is TGTGCCAGCAGCGCTGTACAGGGGGCTGCGGTGCAGTACTTC. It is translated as CASSAVQGAAVQYF.